A single sample gave rise to the 22 T cell receptor beta chains below, sequenced in a study of breast tumors, draining lymph nodes, adjacent tissues. Breast cancer patients provided tissue from their axillary draining lymph nodes. TCRdb redid the calling of the multiplex PCR reads with MiXCR, one entry per CDR3 protein. The data hold over 130,000 distinct CDR3 sequences, with 30% to 35% observed a single time. The source material was axillary lymph node tissue. These receptors came from a female donor with breast cancer. Some clones in this sample may be carry-over from other donors' samples.

This clonotype was recorded many times. The V gene is TRBV20-1, the J gene TRBJ2-5; 8 positions agree with TRBD2. J lost 5 bases, V lost 4 bases, and 6 bases had no gene match. The CDR3 is made up of 13 amino acids. Germline V gene sequence: CDR1 DFQATT, CDR2 SNEGSKA (reference sequence). The CDR3 loop reads CSAIISGEETQYF. The CDR3 DNA reads as TGCAGTGCTATCATTAGCGGGGAGGAGACCCAGTACTTC.

V usage is TRBV12-3 or TRBV12-4 and J usage is TRBJ2-2; D gene unclear. This CDR3 is built from 13 residues. The V and J ends lost 7 bases and 5 bases respectively, with 11 bases between them. The CDR3 DNA follows: TGTGCCAGCAATTCGGGCGTAACCGGGGAGCTGTTTTTT. Its translation is CASNSGVTGELFF.

This clonotype was observed at least ten times. One end of the junction fails to match germline, which may point to a read error. This rearrangement joins TRBV5-5 to TRBJ2-1; D unresolved. Germline-derived CDR1 and CDR2 are SGHKS and YYEKEE (reference sequence). This CDR3 spans 13 amino acids. This chain's CDR3 is CASSLDLTNAQFF. The CDR3 bases are TGTGCCAGCAGCTTGGATTTAACAAATGCGCAGTTCTTC.

Note on this clonotype: A read error may produce the germline difference seen at one junction end. V gene TRBV25-1 combines with J gene TRBJ2-3; D may match TRBD1 or TRBD2 (5 bases each). Germline V gives CDR1 MGHDK, CDR2 SYGVNS. This CDR3 is 13 amino acids long. As DNA, the CDR3 is TGTGCCACCGCGTCAGGGAGCGCAGATACGCGGTATTTT. Protein product: CATASGSADTRYF.

The CDR3 DNA follows: TGCGCCAGCAGCCAAGGGGACGCTAAGGTGGCTGGAAAACTGTTTTTT. This codes for CASSQGDAKVAGKLFF. This chain joins TRBV4-1 and TRBJ1-4; TRBD1 might be the D (5 bases). The CDR3 consists of 16 residues. The germline V gene encodes CDR1 MGHRA and CDR2 YSYEKL. Trimming shortened V by 1 base and J by 10 bases, and 19 bases separated the two germline ends.

The table lists this clonotype with many counts. J is TRBJ2-2 and V is TRBV9; perhaps TRBD2 as D (6 bases). CDR3 length: 17 amino acids. Trimming took 2 bases from V and 5 from J, leaving 19 bases between them. Germline CDR1 is SGDLS and CDR2 is YYNGEE. The CDR3: CASSVLHGGPTTGELFF. CDR3 sequence (DNA): TGTGCCAGCAGCGTCCTTCACGGGGGTCCAACAACCGGGGAGCTGTTTTTT.

This clonotype was seen many times. The genes are TRBV3-1 and TRBJ1-2, with D hard to call. Germline values: CDR1 LGHDT, CDR2 YNNKEL (reference sequence). The ends were cut back, 4 bases at V and 4 bases at J, with 13 bases in the middle. This CDR3 is built from 14 residues. The CDR3, as DNA: TGTGCCAGCAGCCCTAGCGGACGAACCTATGGCTACACCTTC. The encoded protein is CASSPSGRTYGYTF.

As to this clonotype: Possible read error: a much larger clone is one base away. This chain's CDR3 is CASSSRRGSSLDTQYF. The CDR3 DNA reads TGTGCCAGCAGTAGTAGGCGGGGCAGTTCTTTAGATACGCAGTATTTT. The gene calls are TRBV28 and TRBJ2-3, with D possibly matching TRBD2 (6 bases). Trimming removed 5 bases from V and 5 bases from J, with 20 bases in between. There are 16 residues in the CDR3. Germline values: CDR1 MDHEN, CDR2 SYDVKM.

This clonotype was seen many times. The genes are TRBV19 and TRBJ1-5; weak D call: TRBD1 (5 bases). V was trimmed by 3 bases and J by 7 bases, leaving 10 bases between them. The CDR3 runs 13 residues. Looked up from germline, CDR1 is LNHDA and CDR2 is SQIVND (reference sequence). The CDR3 DNA sequence: TGTGCCAGTAGTATGACCTGGGGCCAGCCCCAGCATTTT. This gives the protein CASSMTWGQPQHF.

This clonotype was seen at least ten times. The rearrangement joins TRBV6-6 to TRBJ1-6, with 7 bases lining up with TRBD1. J gave up 8 bases and V 3 bases, and 10 bases lay outside the gene matches. This CDR3 has 16 residues. Germline V lookup: CDR1 MNHNY, CDR2 SVGAGI (reference sequence). The CDR3 coding sequence is TGTGCCAGCAGTTATCCGGGAGGGGGCGCGGATTCACCCCTCCACTTT. Translated: CASSYPGGGADSPLHF.

The chain employs TRBV7-2 and TRBJ2-7; 7 bases agree with TRBD1. This CDR3 has 17 residues. Germline values: CDR1 SGHTA, CDR2 FQGNSA. The CDR3 region is CASSLEKARGLTGELYV. CDR3 in DNA: TGTGCCAGCAGCTTAGAAAAGGCCAGGGGGTTAACCGGGGAGCTGTACGTC.

This clonotype was seen repeatedly, ten times or more. This chain uses TRBV4-1 with TRBJ2-6, with no clear D. Germline V lookup: CDR1 MGHRA, CDR2 YSYEKL. The V and J ends lost 1 base and 0 bases respectively, with 4 bases between them. This CDR3 comprises 15 residues. CDR3 nucleotides: TGCGCCAGCAGCCAAGGCCCCTCTGGGGCCAACGTCCTGACTTTC. It translates to CASSQGPSGANVLTF.

This clonotype was counted at least ten times. This rearrangement joins TRBV30 to TRBJ2-1; 7 bases fit TRBD2. The trim removed 3 bases at V and 0 bases at J, leaving 2 bases unmatched. The CDR3 is made up of 14 amino acids. Germline CDR1 and CDR2: GTSNPN and SVGIG (reference sequence). The CDR3 DNA follows: TGTGCCTGGAGGGGGGGGGACTCCTACAATGAGCAGTTCTTC. This translates into CAWRGGDSYNEQFF.

This clonotype was observed many times. The J gene is TRBJ1-4, the V gene TRBV20-1, with 7 bases matching TRBD1. V lost 0 bases to trimming and J lost 5 bases; unmatched junction nucleotides: 0. The CDR3 contains 13 residues. Germline V gene lookup returns CDR1 DFQATT and CDR2 SNEGSKA (reference sequence). The CDR3 coding sequence is TGCAGTGCTAGAGACAGGGGGAATGAAAAACTGTTTTTT. Protein: CSARDRGNEKLFF.

This clonotype has a count of ten or more. V and J are TRBV19 and TRBJ1-5, with D hard to call. The CDR3 spans 14 residues. CDR1 and CDR2 (germline): LNHDA, SQIVND (reference sequence). V was cut by 0 bases and J by 4 bases, with 7 bases left in between. The CDR3: CASSIEGHNQPQHF. The CDR3 coding sequence is TGTGCCAGTAGTATAGAAGGGCATAATCAGCCCCAGCATTTT.

The chain has TRBV24-1 and TRBJ2-5; no firm D call. This CDR3 is 12 amino acids long. Germline V gene data show CDR1 as KGHDR and CDR2 as SFDVKD. V was cut by 9 bases and J by 6 bases, with 13 bases left in between. The CDR3 DNA sequence: TGTGCCACCCTGCGTGGGCCTAAGACCCAGTACTTC. Amino acids: CATLRGPKTQYF.

This clonotype has a count of ten or more. The chain joins TRBV5-8 to TRBJ2-7; D may be TRBD1 or TRBD2 (5 bases each). V shed 4 bases and J shed 6 bases, with 11 bases lying between them. Germline loops: CDR1 SGHTS, CDR2 YDEGEE. The CDR3 runs to 12 residues. The chain's CDR3 is CASSLGPGEQYV. The CDR3 DNA follows: TGTGCCAGCAGCCTGGGACCGGGCGAGCAGTACGTC.

As concerns this clonotype: Germline and junction disagree at one end, which may indicate a read error. The chain carries TRBV7-3 and TRBJ1-4, with 9 bases that match TRBD1. Germline V gene sequence: CDR1 SGHTA, CDR2 FQGTGA. This CDR3 has 15 amino acids. CDR3 sequence: CASSPPGTGCEKLFF. CDR3 bases: TGTGCCAGCAGCCCGCCCGGGACAGGGTGTGAAAAACTGTTCTTT.

This clonotype was observed at least ten times. The chain employs TRBV19 and TRBJ2-6; maybe TRBD1 (6 bases). The V end lost 7 bases, the J end lost 5 bases, and 12 bases lay between the germline ends. Germline loops: CDR1 LNHDA, CDR2 SQIVND (reference sequence). The CDR3 has 14 residues. The CDR3 coding sequence is TGTGCCAGTAAGGGACACAGTCGGGCCAACGTCCTGACTTTC. This gives the protein CASKGHSRANVLTF.

In its sample, this clonotype was seen many times. The chain couples TRBV10-3 to TRBJ2-5, with D perhaps TRBD2 (6 bases). The CDR3 extends over 14 amino acids. Germline loops: CDR1 ENHRY, CDR2 SYGVKD. Trimming took off 5 bases at V and 5 bases at J, with 15 bases between the two ends. Written as DNA, the CDR3 is TGTGCCATCAGTATATCGGGACTCGGCGAGACCCAGTACTTC. It is translated as CAISISGLGETQYF.

Worth noting for this clonotype: The junction departs from germline at one end; a sequencing error may be responsible. V gene TRBV19 combines with J gene TRBJ1-5; D is unclear. CDR1 is LNHDA, CDR2 SQIVND, per germline (reference sequence). The CDR3 runs to 13 residues. CDR3 amino acids: CASSIVGSQPLHF. The DNA of the CDR3 is TGTGCCAGTAGTATTGTGGGCAGTCAGCCCCTGCATTTT.

The chain joins TRBV20-1 to TRBJ2-5, with TRBD1 matching 9 bases. Matching the DNA end better, TRBJ2-7 makes the J call doubtful. The CDR3 loop spans 15 amino acids. CDR1 is DFQATT and CDR2 is SNEGSKA in the germline V gene (reference sequence). The CDR3 DNA sequence: TGCAGTGCTAGAGATTCCGGGACAGGGTCCGACGAGCAGTACTTC. Translated, it gives CSARDSGTGSDEQYF.